This T cell receptor (beta chain) stems from a study of blood T cell repertoires in COVID-19. Study at large: T cells, B-cell-depleted T cells, or PBMCs supplied cDNA or gDNA.

Germline CDR1 reads MNHEY; CDR2 reads SVGAGI. This CDR3 has 11 amino acids. V lost 5 bases and J lost 13; bases outside the gene matches: 4. In the original analysis: Amplified reference gene primers provided the basis for estimating nucleated cell counts. The repertoire was sequenced with immunoSEQ multiplex PCR; TCRdb's copy has only in-frame clones and lacks some. V and J calls and clone size come straight from that table; D and trimming were deduced from the DNA. The data contain more than 200,000 clones, 85% to 90% of them singletons. The study recruited people aged 18 to 89 years across 20 to 30 US areas. Among Cohort 3 donors, those recovered had two negative PCRs, clearance, or symptom resolution.

The V and J genes are TRBV6-5 and TRBJ2-1; TRBD1 matches 8 bases. Sample: PBMCs or T cells enriched from blood (not recorded which). This clonotype was sampled from a woman between 45 and 65 years old who had recovered from COVID-19. CDR3 in DNA: TGTGCCAGCAGTATACAGGGGGATCAGTTCTTC. Protein product: CASSIQGDQFF.